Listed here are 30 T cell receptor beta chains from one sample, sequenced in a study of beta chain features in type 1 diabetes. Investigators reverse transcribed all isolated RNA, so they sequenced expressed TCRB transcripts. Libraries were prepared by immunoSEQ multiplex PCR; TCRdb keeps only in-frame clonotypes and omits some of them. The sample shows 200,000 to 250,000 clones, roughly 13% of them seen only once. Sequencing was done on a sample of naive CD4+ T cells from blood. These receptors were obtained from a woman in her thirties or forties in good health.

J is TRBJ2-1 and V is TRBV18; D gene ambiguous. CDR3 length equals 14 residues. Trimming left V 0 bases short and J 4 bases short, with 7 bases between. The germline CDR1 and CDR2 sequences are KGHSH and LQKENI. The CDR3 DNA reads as TGTGCCAGCTCACCACCGACATTATACAATGAGCAGTTCTTC. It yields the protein CASSPPTLYNEQFF.

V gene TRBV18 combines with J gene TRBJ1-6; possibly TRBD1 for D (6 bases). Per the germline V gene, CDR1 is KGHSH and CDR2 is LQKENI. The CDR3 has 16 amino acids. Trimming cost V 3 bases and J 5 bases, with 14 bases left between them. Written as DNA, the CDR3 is TGTGCCAGCTCACCCCAAAGGGGGAATAATAATTCACCCCTCCACTTT. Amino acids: CASSPQRGNNNSPLHF.

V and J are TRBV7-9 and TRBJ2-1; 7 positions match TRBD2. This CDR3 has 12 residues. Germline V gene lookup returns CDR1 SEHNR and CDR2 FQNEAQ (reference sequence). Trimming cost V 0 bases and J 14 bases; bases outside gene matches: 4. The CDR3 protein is CASSLAPTSKFF. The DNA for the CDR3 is TGTGCCAGCAGCTTAGCTCCGACTAGCAAGTTCTTC.

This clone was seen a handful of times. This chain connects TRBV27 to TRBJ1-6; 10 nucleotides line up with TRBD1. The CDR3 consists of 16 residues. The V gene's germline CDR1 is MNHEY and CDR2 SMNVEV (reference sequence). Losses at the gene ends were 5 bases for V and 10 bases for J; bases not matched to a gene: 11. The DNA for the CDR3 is TGTGCCAGCAGTCCTTTCGGTGGGACAGGGGCATCACCCCTCCACTTT. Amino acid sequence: CASSPFGGTGASPLHF.

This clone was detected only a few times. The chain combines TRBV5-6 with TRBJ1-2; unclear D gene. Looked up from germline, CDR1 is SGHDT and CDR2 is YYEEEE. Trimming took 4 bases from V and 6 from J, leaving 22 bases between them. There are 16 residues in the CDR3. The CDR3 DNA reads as TGTGCCAGCAGCGGCTCGGGGAGCCTCAGGCTCGATGGCTACACCTTC. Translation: CASSGSGSLRLDGYTF. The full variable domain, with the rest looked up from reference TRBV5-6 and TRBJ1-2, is DAGVTQSPTHLIKTRGQQVTLRCSPKSGHDTVSWYQQALGQGPQFIFQYYEEEERQRGNFPDRFSGHQFPNYSSELNVNALLLGDSALYLCASSGSGSLRLDGYTFGSGTRLTVV.

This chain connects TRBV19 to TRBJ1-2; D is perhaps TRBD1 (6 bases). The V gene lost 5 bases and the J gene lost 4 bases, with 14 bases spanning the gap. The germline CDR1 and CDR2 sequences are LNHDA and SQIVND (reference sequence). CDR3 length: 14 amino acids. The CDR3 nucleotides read TGTGCCAGTAGTCCCCGGACAGAAGGCTATGGCTACACCTTC. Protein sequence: CASSPRTEGYGYTF.

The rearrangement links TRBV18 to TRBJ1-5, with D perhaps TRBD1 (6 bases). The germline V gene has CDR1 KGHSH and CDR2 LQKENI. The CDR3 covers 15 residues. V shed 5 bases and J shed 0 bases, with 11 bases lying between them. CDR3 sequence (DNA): TGTGCCAGCTCAACCGGGACAAATAGCAATCAGCCCCAGCATTTT. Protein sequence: CASSTGTNSNQPQHF.

CDR3: CASSASFATNEKLFF. CDR3 nucleotide sequence: TGCGCCAGCAGTGCCTCCTTTGCAACTAATGAAAAACTGTTTTTT. V and J are TRBV10-2 and TRBJ1-4, with D uncertain. The V end was cut by 4 bases, the J end by 0 bases, with 9 bases between. The germline V gene has CDR1 WSHSY and CDR2 SAAADI. This CDR3 is 15 amino acids long.

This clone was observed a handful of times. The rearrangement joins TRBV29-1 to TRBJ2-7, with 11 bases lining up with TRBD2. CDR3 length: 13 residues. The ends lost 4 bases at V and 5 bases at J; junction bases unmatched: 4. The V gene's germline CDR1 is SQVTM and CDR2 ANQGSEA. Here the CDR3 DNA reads TGCAGCGTTGCTGGACTAGCGGGCAACGAGCAGTACTTC. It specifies CSVAGLAGNEQYF.

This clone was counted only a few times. CDR3 coding DNA: TGTGCCAGCAGCTCGGGACAGGTCACAGATACGCAGTATTTT. It yields the protein CASSSGQVTDTQYF. The chain has TRBV7-9 and TRBJ2-3; TRBD1 aligns across 8 bases. The CDR3 covers 14 residues. Germline V gene sequence: CDR1 SEHNR, CDR2 FQNEAQ (reference sequence). V was pared by 4 bases and J by 2 bases, with 2 bases of the junction left unmatched. The full variable domain, its missing parts supplied by reference TRBV7-9 and TRBJ2-3, is DTGVSQNPRHKITKRGQNVTFRCDPISEHNRLYWYRQTLGQGPEFLTYFQNEAQLEKSRLLSDRFSAERPKGSFSTLEIQRTEQGDSAMYLCASSSGQVTDTQYFGPGTRLTVL.

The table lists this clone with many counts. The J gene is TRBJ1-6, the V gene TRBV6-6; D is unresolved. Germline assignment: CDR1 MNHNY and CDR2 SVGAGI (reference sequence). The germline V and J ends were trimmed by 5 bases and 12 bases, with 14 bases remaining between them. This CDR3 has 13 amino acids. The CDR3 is CASSGREGGPLHF. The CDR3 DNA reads TGTGCCAGCAGTGGACGGGAAGGAGGACCCCTCCACTTT.

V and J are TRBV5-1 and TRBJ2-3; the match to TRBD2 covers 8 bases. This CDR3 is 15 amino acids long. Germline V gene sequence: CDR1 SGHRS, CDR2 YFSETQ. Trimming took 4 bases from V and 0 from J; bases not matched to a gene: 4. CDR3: CASSLERGSTDTQYF. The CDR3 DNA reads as TGCGCCAGCAGCCTGGAGCGGGGGAGCACAGATACGCAGTATTTT. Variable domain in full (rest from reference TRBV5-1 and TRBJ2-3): KAGVTQTPRYLIKTRGQQVTLSCSPISGHRSVSWYQQTPGQGLQFLFEYFSETQRNKGNFPGRFSGRQFSNSRSEMNVSTLELGDSALYLCASSLERGSTDTQYFGPGTRLTVL.

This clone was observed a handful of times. The CDR3 bases are TGTGCCAGCAGCTCACTTGGTCCTTACAATGAGCAGTTCTTC. It translates to CASSSLGPYNEQFF. V is TRBV11-2 and J is TRBJ2-1; D unresolved. This CDR3 has 14 amino acids. V lost 4 bases and J 4 bases, leaving 11 bases between the germline ends. Germline assignment: CDR1 SGHAT and CDR2 FQNNGV.

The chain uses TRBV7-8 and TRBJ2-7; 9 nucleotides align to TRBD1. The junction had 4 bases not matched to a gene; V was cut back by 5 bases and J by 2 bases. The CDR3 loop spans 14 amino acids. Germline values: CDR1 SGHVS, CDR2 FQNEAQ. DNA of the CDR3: TGTGCCAGCAGCCCGAGACAGGGGGCCTACGAGCAGTACTTC. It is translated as CASSPRQGAYEQYF.

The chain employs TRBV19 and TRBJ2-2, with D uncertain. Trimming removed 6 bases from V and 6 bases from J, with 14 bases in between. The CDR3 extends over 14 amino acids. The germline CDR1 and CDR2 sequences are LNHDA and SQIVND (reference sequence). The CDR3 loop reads CASRNSRASGELFF. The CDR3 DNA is TGTGCCAGTAGGAATAGCCGCGCTTCCGGGGAGCTGTTTTTT.

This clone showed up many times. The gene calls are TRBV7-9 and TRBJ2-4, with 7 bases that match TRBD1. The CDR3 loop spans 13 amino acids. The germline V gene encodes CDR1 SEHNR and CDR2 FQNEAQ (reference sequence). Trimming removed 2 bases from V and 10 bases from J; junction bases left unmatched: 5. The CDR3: CASSLSPQGIQYF. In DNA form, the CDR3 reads TGTGCCAGCAGCTTATCGCCACAGGGGATTCAGTACTTC. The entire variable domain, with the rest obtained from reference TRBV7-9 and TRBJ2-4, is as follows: DTGVSQNPRHKITKRGQNVTFRCDPISEHNRLYWYRQTLGQGPEFLTYFQNEAQLEKSRLLSDRFSAERPKGSFSTLEIQRTEQGDSAMYLCASSLSPQGIQYFGAGTRLSVL.

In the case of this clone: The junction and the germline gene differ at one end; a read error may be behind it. The CDR3 DNA is TGTGCCAGTAGACAGGGGGCATTGGGCAACCAGCCCCAGCATTTT. Translating it yields CASRQGALGNQPQHF. The chain combines TRBV2 with TRBJ1-5; TRBD1 agrees at 10 bases. CDR3 length: 15 residues. Germline-derived CDR1 and CDR2 are SNHLY and FYNNEI.

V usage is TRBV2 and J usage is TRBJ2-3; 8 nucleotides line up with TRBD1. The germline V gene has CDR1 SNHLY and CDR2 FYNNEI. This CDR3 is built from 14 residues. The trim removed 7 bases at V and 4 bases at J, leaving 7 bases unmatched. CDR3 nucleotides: TGTGCCAGCATGAGGGGACAGGTCTCAGATACGCAGTATTTT. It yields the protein CASMRGQVSDTQYF.

In DNA, the CDR3 is TGTGCCAGCTTCCGGGACAGGGTCGGCGAGACCCAGTACTTC. Protein sequence: CASFRDRVGETQYF. This rearrangement joins TRBV5-4 to TRBJ2-5, with 9 bases matching TRBD1. CDR3 length: 14 amino acids. V gave up 7 bases and J gave up 5 bases; unmatched junction bases: 9. The germline CDR1 and CDR2 sequences are SGHNT and YYREEE (reference sequence). The whole variable domain, remainder taken from reference TRBV5-4 and TRBJ2-5, is ETGVTQSPTHLIKTRGQQVTLRCSSQSGHNTVSWYQQALGQGPQFIFQYYREEENGRGNFPPRFSGLQFPNYSSELNVNALELDDSALYLCASFRDRVGETQYFGPGTRLLVL.

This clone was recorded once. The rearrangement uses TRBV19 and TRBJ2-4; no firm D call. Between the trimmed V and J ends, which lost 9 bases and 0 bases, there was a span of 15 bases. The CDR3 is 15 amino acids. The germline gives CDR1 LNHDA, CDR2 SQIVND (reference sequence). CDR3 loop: CASTTSPPAKNIQYF. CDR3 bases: TGTGCCAGCACTACCTCGCCACCAGCCAAAAACATTCAGTACTTC.

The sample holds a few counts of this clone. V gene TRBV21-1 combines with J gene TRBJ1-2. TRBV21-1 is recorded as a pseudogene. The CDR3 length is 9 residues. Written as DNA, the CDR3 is TGTGCTACGCCGGAGGGCTACACCTTC. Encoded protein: CATPEGYTF.

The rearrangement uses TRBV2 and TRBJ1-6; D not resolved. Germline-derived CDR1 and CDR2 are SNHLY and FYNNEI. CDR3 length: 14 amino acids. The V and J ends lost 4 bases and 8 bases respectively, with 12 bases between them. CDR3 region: CASSALAGDSPLHF. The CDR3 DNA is TGTGCCAGCAGTGCCCTCGCGGGCGATTCACCCCTCCACTTT.

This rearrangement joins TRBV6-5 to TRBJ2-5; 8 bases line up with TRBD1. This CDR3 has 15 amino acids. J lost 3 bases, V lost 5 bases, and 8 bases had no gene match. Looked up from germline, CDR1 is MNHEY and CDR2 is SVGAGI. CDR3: CASSGAGTGKETQYF. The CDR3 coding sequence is TGTGCCAGCAGTGGGGCCGGGACAGGCAAAGAGACCCAGTACTTC.

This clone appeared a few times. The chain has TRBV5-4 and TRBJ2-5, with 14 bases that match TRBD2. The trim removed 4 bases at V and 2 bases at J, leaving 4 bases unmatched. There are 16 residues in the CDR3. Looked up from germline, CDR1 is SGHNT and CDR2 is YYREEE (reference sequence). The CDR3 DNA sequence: TGTGCCAGCAGCCCCGGACTAGCGGGGGGTCAAGAGACCCAGTACTTC. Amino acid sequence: CASSPGLAGGQETQYF.

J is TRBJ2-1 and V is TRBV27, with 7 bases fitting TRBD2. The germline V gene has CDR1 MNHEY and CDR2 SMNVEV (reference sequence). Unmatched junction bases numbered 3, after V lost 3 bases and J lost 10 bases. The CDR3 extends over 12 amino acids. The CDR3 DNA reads TGTGCCAGCAGTTTTTTCGGGGGGGAGCAGTTCTTC. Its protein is CASSFFGGEQFF.

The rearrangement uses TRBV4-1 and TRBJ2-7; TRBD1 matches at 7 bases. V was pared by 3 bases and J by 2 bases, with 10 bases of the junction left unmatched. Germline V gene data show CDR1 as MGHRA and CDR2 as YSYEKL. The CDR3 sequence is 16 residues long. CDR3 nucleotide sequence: TGCGCCAGCAGCCAGGAAACCGGGACAGTGCCCTACGAGCAGTACTTC. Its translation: CASSQETGTVPYEQYF.

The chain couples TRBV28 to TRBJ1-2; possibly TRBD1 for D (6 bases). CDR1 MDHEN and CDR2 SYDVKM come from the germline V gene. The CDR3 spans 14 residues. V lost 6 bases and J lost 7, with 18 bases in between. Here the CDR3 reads CASSFPHRAAGYTF. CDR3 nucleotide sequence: TGTGCCAGCAGCTTCCCCCACAGGGCGGCTGGCTACACCTTC.

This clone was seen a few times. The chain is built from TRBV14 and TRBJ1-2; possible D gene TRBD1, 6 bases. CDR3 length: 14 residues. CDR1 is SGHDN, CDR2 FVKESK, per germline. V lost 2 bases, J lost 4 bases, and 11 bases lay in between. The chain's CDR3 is CASSQRTDFYGYTF. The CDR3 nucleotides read TGTGCCAGCAGCCAACGGACAGACTTCTATGGCTACACCTTC.

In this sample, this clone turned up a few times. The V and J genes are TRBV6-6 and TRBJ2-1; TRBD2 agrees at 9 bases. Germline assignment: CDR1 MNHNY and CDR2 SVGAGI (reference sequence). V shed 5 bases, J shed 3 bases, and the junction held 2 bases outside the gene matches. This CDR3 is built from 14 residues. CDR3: CASSSGGSYNEQFF. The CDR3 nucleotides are TGTGCCAGCAGTAGCGGGGGGAGCTACAATGAGCAGTTCTTC.

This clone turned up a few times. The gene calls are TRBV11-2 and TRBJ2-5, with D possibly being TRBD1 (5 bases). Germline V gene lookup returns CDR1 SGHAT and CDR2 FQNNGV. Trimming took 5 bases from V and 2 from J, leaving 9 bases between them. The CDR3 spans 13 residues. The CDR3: CASSRQYQETQYF. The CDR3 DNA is TGTGCCAGCAGCCGACAGTATCAAGAGACCCAGTACTTC.